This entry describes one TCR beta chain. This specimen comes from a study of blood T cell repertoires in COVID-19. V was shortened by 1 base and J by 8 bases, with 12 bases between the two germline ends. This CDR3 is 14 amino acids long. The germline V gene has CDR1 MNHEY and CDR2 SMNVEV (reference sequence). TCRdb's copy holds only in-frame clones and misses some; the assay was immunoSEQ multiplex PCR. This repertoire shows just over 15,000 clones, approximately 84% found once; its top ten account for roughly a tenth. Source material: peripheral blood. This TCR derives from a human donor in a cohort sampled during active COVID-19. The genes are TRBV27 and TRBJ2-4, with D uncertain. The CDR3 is CASSLLVRWDIQYF. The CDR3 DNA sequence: TGTGCCAGCAGTTTATTGGTCAGGTGGGACATTCAGTACTTC.